This entry lists 26 T cell receptor beta chains sequenced from one sample in a study of T cell responses to AZD1222 COVID-19 vaccine. TCRdb's copy holds only in-frame clones and misses some; the assay was immunoSEQ multiplex PCR. The sample consists of 140,000 to 150,000 clones, around 84% of them appearing once. The source was peripheral blood, collected 28 days after the second AZD1222 dose. The receptors here all came from an adult who received the AZD1222 COVID-19 vaccine.

This clone has a single count. V usage is TRBV6-2 or TRBV6-3 and J usage is TRBJ1-1; D is unclear. V lost 2 bases to trimming and J lost 5 bases, with 6 bases between them. Looked up from germline, CDR1 is MNHEY and CDR2 is SVGEGT. This CDR3 is 12 amino acids long. The CDR3 protein is CASSYVGTEAFF. CDR3 DNA: TGTGCCAGCAGTTACGTGGGGACTGAAGCTTTCTTT.

The rearrangement uses TRBV30 and TRBJ1-6; the match to TRBD1 covers 7 bases. Germline V gene data show CDR1 as GTSNPN and CDR2 as SVGIG (reference sequence). The V and J ends lost 5 bases and 7 bases, in that order; junction bases with no gene match: 5. The CDR3 length is 13 residues. CDR3 loop: CAWSVQGNSPLHF. The CDR3 nucleotides read TGTGCCTGGTCCGTACAGGGGAATTCACCCCTCCACTTT. The complete variable domain, with remaining parts taken from reference TRBV30 and TRBJ1-6, reads SQTIHQWPATLVQPVGSPLSLECTVEGTSNPNLYWYRQAAGRGLQLLFYSVGIGQISSEVPQNLSASRPQDRQFILSSKKLLLSDSGFYLCAWSVQGNSPLHFGNGTRLTVT.

Details on this clone: Additional DNA sequences in this sample encode the identical CDR3. CDR3 sequence reads: CASSQEGRTYNEQFF. CDR3 in DNA: TGCGCCAGCAGCCAAGAGGGCAGGACTTACAATGAGCAGTTCTTC. This sequence joins TRBV4-1 and TRBJ2-1; a weak D match, TRBD2 (5 bases). CDR1 is MGHRA and CDR2 is YSYEKL in the germline V gene. V shed 0 bases and J shed 4 bases, with 10 bases lying between them. This CDR3 comprises 15 residues.

The chain joins TRBV29-1 to TRBJ2-5, with 8 bases matching TRBD1. The V gene end was trimmed by 7 bases and the J gene end by 4 bases; junction bases not matched to a gene: 5. The CDR3 sequence is 12 residues long. The germline gives CDR1 SQVTM, CDR2 ANQGSEA. CDR3 nucleotide sequence: TGCAGCGCTGAGACAGGGGCAGAGACCCAGTACTTC. This encodes CSAETGAETQYF.

The gene calls are TRBV5-1 and TRBJ2-1, with D tentatively TRBD1 or TRBD2 (6 bases each). This CDR3 spans 18 amino acids. CDR1 and CDR2 (germline): SGHRS, YFSETQ. The germline V and J ends were trimmed by 4 bases and 3 bases, with 23 bases remaining between them. CDR3 DNA sequence: TGCGCCAGCAGCCTCCATGGGGCTTGGGGGGCTAGCTACAATGAGCAGTTCTTC. It specifies CASSLHGAWGASYNEQFF.

V gene TRBV7-2 combines with J gene TRBJ1-2; D is undetermined. Germline CDR1 SGHTA, CDR2 FQGNSA. The CDR3 has 13 amino acids. The V gene lost 0 bases and the J gene lost 4 bases, with 6 bases spanning the gap. This CDR3 is CASSLAPGYGYTF. The CDR3 nucleotides read TGTGCCAGCAGCTTAGCTCCCGGCTATGGCTACACCTTC.

Here the CDR3 reads CAISDPTGGRETQYF. CDR3 nucleotide sequence: TGTGCCATCAGTGACCCGACCGGGGGGCGGGAGACCCAGTACTTC. This sequence joins TRBV10-3 and TRBJ2-5; a possible D gene is TRBD2 (7 bases). This CDR3 is built from 15 residues. Trimming stripped 3 bases from V and 5 bases from J, with 16 bases between. The germline V gene encodes CDR1 ENHRY and CDR2 SYGVKD.

This clone showed up just a few times. This chain links TRBV20-1 with TRBJ1-1; D gene unclear. The V end lost 0 bases, the J end lost 8 bases, and 7 bases lay between the germline ends. Germline V gives CDR1 DFQATT, CDR2 SNEGSKA (reference sequence). This CDR3 spans 11 amino acids. The CDR3 DNA is TGCAGTGCTAGAGATCAGCAGGAAGCTTTCTTT. The encoded protein is CSARDQQEAFF.

This clone has only one observation. The genes are TRBV27 and TRBJ2-3; D unclear. The CDR3 contains 15 residues. Per germline, CDR1 MNHEY and CDR2 SMNVEV (reference sequence). V was pared by 3 bases and J by 0 bases, with 10 bases between. CDR3 protein: CASSFGVSSTDTQYF. The CDR3 DNA is TGTGCCAGCAGTTTTGGCGTCTCTAGCACAGATACGCAGTATTTT.

The chain uses TRBV2 and TRBJ1-2; 8 bases align to TRBD1. With V trimmed by 6 bases and J by 8 bases, 14 bases remained unmatched. CDR3 length: 15 amino acids. CDR1 is SNHLY and CDR2 is FYNNEI in the germline V gene. The DNA for the CDR3 is TGTGCCAGCAGCCGACAGGGGCTAGGTGATCGGGGCTACACCTTC. Translated: CASSRQGLGDRGYTF.

The chain joins TRBV7-8 to TRBJ1-2; D gene unclear. Germline CDR1 is SGHVS and CDR2 is FQNEAQ. The V end was cut by 5 bases, the J end by 6 bases, with 13 bases between. This CDR3 comprises 13 residues. CDR3 region: CASSLGPRDGYTF. The CDR3 DNA sequence: TGTGCCAGCAGCCTGGGCCCGAGGGATGGCTACACCTTC.

The V call is TRBV4-2, the J call TRBJ2-5; 7 positions match TRBD2. This CDR3 contains 16 residues. Germline CDR1 and CDR2: LGHNA and YNFKEQ. V lost 0 bases, J lost 4 bases, and 8 bases stayed unmatched. The CDR3 DNA follows: TGTGCCAGCAGCCAAGATAAAGCGGAGCGGGGAGAGACCCAGTACTTC. It codes for CASSQDKAERGETQYF.

The V gene is TRBV28, the J gene TRBJ1-2, with D possibly matching TRBD1 (6 bases). The CDR3 loop spans 14 amino acids. The V gene lost 5 bases and the J gene lost 4 bases, with 14 bases spanning the gap. Per the germline V gene, CDR1 is MDHEN and CDR2 is SYDVKM. The CDR3 sequence: CASSAGQFTYGYTF. In DNA, the CDR3 is TGTGCCAGCAGTGCTGGACAGTTTACCTATGGCTACACCTTC.

The chain combines TRBV7-2 with TRBJ1-2; the match to TRBD1 covers 10 bases. CDR1 and CDR2 (germline): SGHTA, FQGNSA. J was trimmed by 0 bases and V by 5 bases; bases with no gene match: 9. This CDR3 region has 17 residues. CDR3 sequence (DNA): TGTGCCAGCAGCCTACGGACAGGGGGGCCCACTAACTATGGCTACACCTTC. The encoded protein is CASSLRTGGPTNYGYTF.

The rearrangement links TRBV6-1 to TRBJ1-3; 7 nucleotides line up with TRBD1. V was clipped by 2 bases and J by 0 bases; unmatched bases: 4. The CDR3 length is 16 residues. The germline CDR1 and CDR2 sequences are MNHNS and SASEGT. The CDR3, as DNA: TGTGCCAGCAGTGAACCCGGGACAGACTCTGGAAACACCATATATTTT. The encoded protein is CASSEPGTDSGNTIYF.

V usage is TRBV5-4 and J usage is TRBJ1-3, with unresolved D. The CDR3 extends over 18 amino acids. V lost 0 bases, J lost 0 bases, and 16 bases lay in between. CDR1 is SGHNT and CDR2 is YYREEE in the germline V gene (reference sequence). In DNA form, the CDR3 reads TGTGCCAGCAGCTTGGGGCCAGGTGACTCCTTCTCTGGAAACACCATATATTTT. Translating it yields CASSLGPGDSFSGNTIYF.

The CDR3 protein is CASSFRLPVAYNEQFF. CDR3 DNA: TGTGCCAGCAGCTTTAGGTTGCCCGTGGCCTACAATGAGCAGTTCTTC. This chain joins TRBV7-6 and TRBJ2-1; D gene uncertain. With 3 bases removed from V and 2 bases from J, the gap between germline ends came to 14 bases. CDR1 and CDR2 (germline): SGHVS, FNYEAQ. The CDR3 spans 16 residues.

The CDR3 sequence: CAWSEGTGARGEKLFF. In DNA form, the CDR3 reads TGTGCCTGGAGTGAGGGGACGGGCGCCCGGGGTGAAAAACTGTTTTTT. This rearrangement joins TRBV30 to TRBJ1-4; D possibly corresponds to TRBD1 (5 bases). CDR3 size: 16 residues. The V end was cut by 1 base, the J end by 7 bases, with 19 bases between. From germline, CDR1 is GTSNPN and CDR2 SVGIG (reference sequence).

The chain recombines TRBV6-4 with TRBJ2-7; possibly TRBD2 for D (5 bases). The CDR3 loop spans 14 amino acids. Germline V lookup: CDR1 MRHNA, CDR2 SNTAGT. Trimming took off 5 bases at V and 6 bases at J, with 17 bases between the two ends. The CDR3 bases are TGTGCCAGCAGTCCCTTAATGGACTCTGGCGAGCAGTACTTC. Amino acids: CASSPLMDSGEQYF.

The chain links TRBV11-2 to TRBJ2-1, with 10 bases identical to TRBD2. The length of the CDR3 is 17 residues. The trim removed 4 bases at V and 1 base at J, leaving 7 bases unmatched. Germline V gene lookup returns CDR1 SGHAT and CDR2 FQNNGV. Here the CDR3 reads CASSSPLLAGSYNEQFF. CDR3 DNA: TGTGCCAGCAGCTCCCCTCTACTAGCGGGATCCTACAATGAGCAGTTCTTC.

This clone has a handful of counts. This CDR3 reads CASSQTGDSPLHF. In nucleotides, the CDR3 is TGTGCCAGCAGCCAAACAGGGGACTCACCCCTCCACTTT. The chain joins TRBV5-5 to TRBJ1-6; 7 nucleotides align to TRBD1. The CDR3 contains 13 residues. In germline, CDR1 is SGHKS, CDR2 YYEKEE (reference sequence). With V trimmed by 4 bases and J by 10 bases, 5 bases remained unmatched. The full variable domain, its missing parts supplied by reference TRBV5-5 and TRBJ1-6, is DAGVTQSPTHLIKTRGQQVTLRCSPISGHKSVSWYQQVLGQGPQFIFQYYEKEERGRGNFPDRFSARQFPNYSSELNVNALLLGDSALYLCASSQTGDSPLHFGNGTRLTVT.

This clone has more than one count but fewer than ten. This chain links TRBV3-1 (or the pseudogene TRBV3-2) with TRBJ1-2; TRBD1 aligns across 7 bases. The ends lost 4 bases at V and 3 bases at J; junction bases unmatched: 2. This CDR3 region has 13 residues. Per the germline V gene, CDR1 is LGHDT and CDR2 is YNNKEL (reference sequence). The CDR3, as DNA: TGTGCCAGCAGCCTCGGGACAGACTATGGCTACACCTTC. Its protein product is CASSLGTDYGYTF.

CDR3 sequence reads: CASSEAPRGNQPQHF. CDR3 bases: TGTGCCAGCAGTGAAGCGCCCAGGGGCAATCAGCCCCAGCATTTT. The chain joins TRBV2 to TRBJ1-5; TRBD1 is a possible D gene (5 bases). Germline CDR1 SNHLY, CDR2 FYNNEI. The CDR3 covers 15 residues. With 0 bases removed from V and 2 bases from J, the gap between germline ends came to 8 bases.

This chain connects TRBV3-1 (or the pseudogene TRBV3-2) to TRBJ2-2; D uncertain. CDR1 LGHDT and CDR2 YNNKEL come from the germline V gene (reference sequence). Trimming removed 8 bases from V and 2 bases from J, with 15 bases in between. The CDR3 has 15 residues. CDR3 sequence reads: CASASGPVNTGELFF. The CDR3 DNA follows: TGTGCCAGCGCCTCCGGTCCGGTAAACACCGGGGAGCTGTTTTTT.

The V gene is TRBV24-1, the J gene TRBJ1-4; TRBD1 is a possible D gene (5 bases). The CDR3 is 15 residues long. Between the trimmed V and J ends, which lost 4 bases and 3 bases, there was a span of 11 bases. CDR1 is KGHDR, CDR2 SFDVKD, per germline. The CDR3 region is CATSDPRGANEKLFF. The CDR3 DNA reads TGTGCCACCAGTGACCCGAGAGGGGCTAATGAAAAACTGTTTTTT.

J is TRBJ1-4 and V is TRBV6-4; TRBD1 agrees at 7 bases. Germline loops: CDR1 MRHNA, CDR2 SNTAGT. V shed 6 bases and J 0 bases; nucleotides not matched to a gene: 7. CDR3 size: 16 residues. DNA for the CDR3: TGTGCCAGCAGGGGTAGGGGGCATTCAACTAATGAAAAACTGTTTTTT. This codes for CASRGRGHSTNEKLFF.